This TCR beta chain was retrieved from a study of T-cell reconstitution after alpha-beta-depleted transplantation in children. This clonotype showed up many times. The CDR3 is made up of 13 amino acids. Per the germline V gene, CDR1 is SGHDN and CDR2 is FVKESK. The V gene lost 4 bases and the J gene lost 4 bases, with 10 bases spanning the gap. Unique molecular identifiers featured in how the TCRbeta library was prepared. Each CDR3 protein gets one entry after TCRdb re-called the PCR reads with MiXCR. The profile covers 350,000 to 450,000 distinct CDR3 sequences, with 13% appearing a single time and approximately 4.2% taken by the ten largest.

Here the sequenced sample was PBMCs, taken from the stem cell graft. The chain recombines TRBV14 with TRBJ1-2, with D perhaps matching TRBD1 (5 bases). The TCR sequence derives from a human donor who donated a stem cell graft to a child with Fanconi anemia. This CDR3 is CASSRGTVYGYTF. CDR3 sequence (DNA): TGTGCCAGCAGCCGCGGGACGGTCTATGGCTACACCTTC.